The 22 T cell receptor beta chains below come from one sample, sequenced in a study of CD8 T cells in Susac syndrome. When the RNA was reverse transcribed, random hexamers were used with an input of about 0.45 to 1 ug. From the immunoSEQ multiplex PCR reads, TCRdb called clonotypes with MiXCR, one entry per CDR3 protein. The sample shows under 350,000 distinct CDR3 sequences, around 92% of them seen only once. Sequencing was performed on CD4+ T cells from PBMCs. These receptor sequences come from a human donor with multiple sclerosis.

V usage is TRBV18 and J usage is TRBJ1-2; D possibly corresponds to TRBD1 (6 bases). Germline-derived CDR1 and CDR2 are KGHSH and LQKENI. V lost 3 bases and J 2 bases, leaving 10 bases between the germline ends. The CDR3 consists of 14 residues. For the CDR3, the DNA is TGTGCCAGCTCACCCGGTGACAGGAACTATGGCTACACCTTC. This codes for CASSPGDRNYGYTF.

The chain couples TRBV7-9 to TRBJ2-6, with TRBD1 identical over 9 bases. J gave up 0 bases and V 5 bases, and 5 bases lay outside the gene matches. This CDR3 comprises 17 residues. Germline V CDR1 and CDR2: SEHNR, FQNEAQ (reference sequence). CDR3 in amino acids: CASSQGQGTSGANVLTF. The CDR3 nucleotides are TGTGCCAGCAGCCAGGGACAGGGAACCTCTGGGGCCAACGTCCTGACTTTC.

Only one count was recorded for this clonotype. The chain links TRBV19 to TRBJ2-6, with D hard to call. The germline V and J ends were trimmed by 4 bases and 0 bases, with 16 bases remaining between them. The length of the CDR3 is 18 residues. Germline V gene lookup returns CDR1 LNHDA and CDR2 SQIVND (reference sequence). DNA for the CDR3: TGTGCCAGTAGTAGCCCTAGACGAGTCAACTCTGGGGCCAACGTCCTGACTTTC. Amino acids: CASSSPRRVNSGANVLTF.

The genes are TRBV5-5 and TRBJ1-4; 7 nucleotides line up with TRBD1. With 4 bases clipped from V and 3 bases from J, the junction kept 0 bases outside the gene matches. The V gene's germline CDR1 is SGHKS and CDR2 YYEKEE (reference sequence). CDR3 size: 13 residues. DNA for the CDR3: TGTGCCAGCAGCCAGGGGGCTAATGAAAAACTGTTTTTT. It encodes CASSQGANEKLFF.

The rearrangement joins TRBV19 to TRBJ1-2; 9 nucleotides match TRBD1. Germline V gene sequence: CDR1 LNHDA, CDR2 SQIVND (reference sequence). This CDR3 is built from 18 residues. Trimming at V came to 9 bases and at J to 7 bases, leaving 24 bases not matched to a gene. The CDR3 loop reads CASHISRRGQGNFRGYTF. The CDR3 DNA sequence: TGTGCCAGCCATATATCGAGGAGGGGACAGGGTAATTTCCGTGGCTACACCTTC.

The chain couples TRBV4-3 to TRBJ2-2, with 8 bases matching TRBD2. Germline lookup yields CDR1 LGHNA and CDR2 YSLEER. The CDR3 covers 16 residues. V lost 0 bases, J lost 6 bases, and 6 bases stayed unmatched. The CDR3 nucleotides are TGCGCCAGCAGCCAAGATCTGGCGGGAGGCCCCGGGGAGCTGTTTTTT. Translation gives CASSQDLAGGPGELFF.

On this clonotype: An end of the junction does not agree with germline; a read error may underlie this. This chain uses TRBV6-1 with TRBJ2-1, with 14 positions matching TRBD2. Germline CDR1 is MNHNS and CDR2 is SASEGT. The CDR3 length is 18 residues. The DNA of the CDR3 is TGTGCCAGCAGTCCGACTAGCGGGGGGGGTTACTCCTACAGTGAGCAGTTCTTC. Its translation is CASSPTSGGGYSYSEQFF.

The CDR3 nucleotides are TGTGCCAGCAGCCCGCAGTATAGCAATCAGCCCCAGCATTTT. Its translation: CASSPQYSNQPQHF. This chain joins TRBV7-9 and TRBJ1-5; D uncertain. This CDR3 is 14 amino acids long. Germline CDR1 and CDR2: SEHNR and FQNEAQ (reference sequence). V was cut by 5 bases and J by 0 bases, with 8 bases left in between.

The genes are TRBV6-4 and TRBJ2-1, with D possibly being TRBD2 (5 bases). The CDR3 spans 14 residues. V was pared by 0 bases and J by 7 bases, with 10 bases between. Germline-derived CDR1 and CDR2 are MRHNA and SNTAGT. CDR3 residues: CASSDSARENEQFF. The DNA for the CDR3 is TGTGCCAGCAGTGACTCGGCTAGGGAGAATGAGCAGTTCTTC.

The rearrangement links TRBV5-4 to TRBJ1-1; 7 bases are a match to TRBD1. The CDR3 is 16 amino acids. V was clipped by 0 bases and J by 4 bases; unmatched bases: 9. Looked up from germline, CDR1 is SGHNT and CDR2 is YYREEE (reference sequence). In DNA form, the CDR3 reads TGTGCCAGCAGCTTGGGACGACAGGGTCTGGGCACTGAAGCTTTCTTT. Its protein is CASSLGRQGLGTEAFF.

This rearrangement joins TRBV29-1 to TRBJ1-2; tentatively, D is TRBD1 (5 bases). CDR3 length: 14 residues. Germline V gene lookup returns CDR1 SQVTM and CDR2 ANQGSEA. V was pared by 4 bases and J by 4 bases, with 16 bases between. The CDR3, as DNA: TGCAGCGTTGGTGCGGCGAGCGGGGCCTATGGCTACACCTTC. It codes for CSVGAASGAYGYTF.

V is TRBV5-4 and J is TRBJ1-2; 10 nucleotides match TRBD1. CDR3 length equals 18 residues. Losses at the gene ends were 0 bases for V and 4 bases for J; bases not matched to a gene: 12. CDR1 is SGHNT, CDR2 YYREEE, per germline (reference sequence). The CDR3 sequence: CASSLGQGAGLKAYGYTF. DNA for the CDR3: TGTGCCAGCAGCTTGGGACAGGGGGCAGGCCTCAAGGCCTATGGCTACACCTTC.

This clonotype was counted a single time. The rearrangement links TRBV12-3 or TRBV12-4 to TRBJ2-3; TRBD1 aligns across 8 bases. CDR3 length equals 17 residues. Losses at the gene ends were 6 bases for V and 1 base for J; bases not matched to a gene: 12. In DNA form, the CDR3 reads TGTGCCAGCAGCAAATATCCCGGGACAGGCCGCACAGATACGCAGTATTTT. It encodes CASSKYPGTGRTDTQYF.

V gene TRBV5-5 combines with J gene TRBJ2-2; 7 nucleotides match TRBD1. The trim removed 5 bases at V and 5 bases at J, leaving 9 bases unmatched. The CDR3 loop spans 15 amino acids. Germline V CDR1 and CDR2: SGHKS, YYEKEE (reference sequence). The CDR3 here is CASRKDRISTGELFF. The DNA of the CDR3 is TGTGCCAGCAGAAAGGACAGGATATCTACCGGGGAGCTGTTTTTT.

The genes are TRBV12-3 or TRBV12-4 and TRBJ2-1; TRBD2 matches at 7 bases. The junction had 4 bases not matched to a gene; V was cut back by 1 base and J by 16 bases. The length of the CDR3 is 11 residues. The CDR3 DNA reads as TGTGCCAGCAGTTTAGGGCGGGGGATCTTCTTC. Amino acid sequence: CASSLGRGIFF.

This sequence joins TRBV30 and TRBJ1-2; no clear D. The germline CDR1 and CDR2 sequences are GTSNPN and SVGIG (reference sequence). Between the trimmed V and J ends, which lost 3 bases and 9 bases, there was a span of 14 bases. The CDR3 is 12 residues long. The CDR3 spells CAWSLRTERYTF. The CDR3 region has the DNA TGTGCCTGGAGCCTCCGGACTGAACGCTACACCTTC.

The chain joins TRBV7-9 to TRBJ2-1; TRBD1 is a possible D gene (5 bases). V lost 1 base, J lost 1 base, and 11 bases lay in between. Germline V gives CDR1 SEHNR, CDR2 FQNEAQ (reference sequence). This CDR3 comprises 16 residues. CDR3 DNA: TGTGCCAGCAGCTTAGAACCAGGGTATTCCTACAATGAGCAGTTCTTC. It encodes CASSLEPGYSYNEQFF.

The chain carries TRBV24-1 and TRBJ1-3; unclear D gene. The germline V gene encodes CDR1 KGHDR and CDR2 SFDVKD. Trimming left V 3 bases short and J 2 bases short, with 10 bases between. This CDR3 has 15 amino acids. This CDR3 is CATSDTGVAGNTIYF. The DNA for the CDR3 is TGTGCCACCAGTGATACTGGGGTAGCTGGAAACACCATATATTTT.

The chain carries TRBV20-1 and TRBJ2-5; tentatively, D is TRBD2 (5 bases). V shed 2 bases and J shed 2 bases, with 9 bases lying between them. The CDR3 consists of 13 residues. Germline V gene sequence: CDR1 DFQATT, CDR2 SNEGSKA (reference sequence). CDR3 in amino acids: CSARSGWQETQYF. The CDR3 DNA is TGCAGTGCTAGATCGGGATGGCAAGAGACCCAGTACTTC.

The chain links TRBV3-1 to TRBJ2-7, with 8 bases identical to TRBD1. The CDR3 has 13 residues. Trimming at V came to 0 bases and at J to 6 bases, leaving 1 base not matched to a gene. CDR1 is LGHDT and CDR2 is YNNKEL in the germline V gene (reference sequence). The CDR3 spells CASSQDRGREQYF. The DNA for the CDR3 is TGTGCCAGCAGCCAAGACAGGGGGCGCGAGCAGTACTTC.

The V call is TRBV2, the J call TRBJ1-1; tentatively, D is TRBD1 (5 bases). CDR1 and CDR2 from the germline V gene are SNHLY and FYNNEI. The CDR3 loop spans 14 amino acids. V lost 6 bases, J lost 1 base, and 12 bases lay in between. DNA for the CDR3: TGTGCCAGCAGCGTAGGAGGGGAGAACACTGAAGCTTTCTTT. This codes for CASSVGGENTEAFF.

This chain connects TRBV7-9 to TRBJ1-1; 7 positions match TRBD1. Trimming at V came to 6 bases and at J to 1 base, leaving 11 bases not matched to a gene. Germline V gives CDR1 SEHNR, CDR2 FQNEAQ (reference sequence). CDR3 size: 16 residues. The CDR3 spells CASSSRRQGKNTEAFF. The CDR3 DNA is TGTGCCAGCAGTTCTAGACGACAGGGAAAGAACACTGAAGCTTTCTTT.